This T cell receptor beta chain was identified in a study of naive and memory T cell subsets. Both TRBC1 and TRBC2 were covered by a beta constant-region primer of two equimolar oligonucleotides. Ligated cDNA was amplified by four rounds of PCR with nested alpha and beta constant-region primers and SP2. TCRdb reprocessed the UMI-ligation and nested PCR reads via MiXCR and lists one record per CDR3 protein. The table lists roughly 100,000 distinct CDR3 sequences, about 15% of them singletons. Per the germline V gene, CDR1 is LGHDT and CDR2 is YNNKEL (reference sequence). The CDR3 extends over 14 amino acids. V gave up 5 bases and J gave up 3 bases; unmatched junction bases: 3. Study results and limitations: Especially in CD8 cells, naive repertoires contained a few larger clonotypes, possibly CD45RA-re-expressing memory cells.

In the case of this clonotype: Its antigen is currently unknown.

This TCR was sampled from a human donor in good health. The J gene is TRBJ2-1, the V gene TRBV3-1, with 8 bases that match TRBD1. Sequenced input: naive CD8+ T cells from blood. CDR3 sequence: CASSGQGGYNEQFF. The CDR3 DNA sequence: TGTGCCAGCAGCGGACAGGGAGGCTACAATGAGCAGTTCTTC.